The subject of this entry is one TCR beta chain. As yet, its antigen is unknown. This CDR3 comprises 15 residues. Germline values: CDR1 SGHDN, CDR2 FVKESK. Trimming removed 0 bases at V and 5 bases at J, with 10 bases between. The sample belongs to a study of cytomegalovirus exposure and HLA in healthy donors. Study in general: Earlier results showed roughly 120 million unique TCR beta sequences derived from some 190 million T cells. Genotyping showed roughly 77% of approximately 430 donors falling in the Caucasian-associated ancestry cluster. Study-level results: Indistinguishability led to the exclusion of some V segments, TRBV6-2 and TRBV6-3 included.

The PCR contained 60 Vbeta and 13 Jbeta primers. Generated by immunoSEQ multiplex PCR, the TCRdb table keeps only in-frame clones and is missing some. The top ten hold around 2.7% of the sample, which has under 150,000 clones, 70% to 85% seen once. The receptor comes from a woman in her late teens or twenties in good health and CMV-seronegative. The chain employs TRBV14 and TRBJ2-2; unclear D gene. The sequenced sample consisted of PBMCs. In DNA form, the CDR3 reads TGTGCCAGCAGCCAAGATCGGTTGAGGACCGGGGAGCTGTTTTTT. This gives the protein CASSQDRLRTGELFF.